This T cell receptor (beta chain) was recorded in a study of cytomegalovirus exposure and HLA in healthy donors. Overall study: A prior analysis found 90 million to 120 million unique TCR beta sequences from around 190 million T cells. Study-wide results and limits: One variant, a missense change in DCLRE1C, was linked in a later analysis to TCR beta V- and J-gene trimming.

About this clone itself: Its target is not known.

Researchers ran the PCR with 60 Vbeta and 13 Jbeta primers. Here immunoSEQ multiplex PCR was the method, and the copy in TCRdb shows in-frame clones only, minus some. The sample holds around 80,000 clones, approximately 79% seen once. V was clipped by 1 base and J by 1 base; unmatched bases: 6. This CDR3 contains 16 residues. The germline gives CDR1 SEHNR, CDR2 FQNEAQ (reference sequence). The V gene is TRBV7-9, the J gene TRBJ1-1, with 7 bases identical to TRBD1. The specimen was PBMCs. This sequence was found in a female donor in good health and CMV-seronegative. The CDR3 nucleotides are TGTGCCAGCAGCTTAGTAAGGGGGCGCGGGAACACTGAAGCTTTCTTT. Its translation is CASSLVRGRGNTEAFF.